The T cell receptor (beta chain) described here comes from a study of T cell repertoires in cytomegalovirus infection. Study-level information: Public signatures in TCR beta pointed to CMV infection and matching HLA type.

This clonotype was observed at least ten times. MiXCR, run by TCRdb on the reads, gives a single entry per CDR3 protein. Of 480,000 or so distinct CDR3 sequences detected, over 9% appear once; the ten largest clones hold 10% to 13%. V shed 5 bases, J shed 9 bases, and the junction held 11 bases outside the gene matches. This CDR3 is built from 15 residues. Germline CDR1 and CDR2: WSHSY and SAAADI. The source is a human donor in good health (CMV status not recorded). Some clones in this sample may be carry-over from other donors' samples. The gene calls are TRBV10-2 and TRBJ2-1; 9 nucleotides agree with TRBD2. The sample consisted of PBMCs. Written as DNA, the CDR3 is TGCGCCAGCAGTCGGAATAGCGGGGGCGATTCTGAGCAGTTCTTC. This sequence encodes CASSRNSGGDSEQFF.